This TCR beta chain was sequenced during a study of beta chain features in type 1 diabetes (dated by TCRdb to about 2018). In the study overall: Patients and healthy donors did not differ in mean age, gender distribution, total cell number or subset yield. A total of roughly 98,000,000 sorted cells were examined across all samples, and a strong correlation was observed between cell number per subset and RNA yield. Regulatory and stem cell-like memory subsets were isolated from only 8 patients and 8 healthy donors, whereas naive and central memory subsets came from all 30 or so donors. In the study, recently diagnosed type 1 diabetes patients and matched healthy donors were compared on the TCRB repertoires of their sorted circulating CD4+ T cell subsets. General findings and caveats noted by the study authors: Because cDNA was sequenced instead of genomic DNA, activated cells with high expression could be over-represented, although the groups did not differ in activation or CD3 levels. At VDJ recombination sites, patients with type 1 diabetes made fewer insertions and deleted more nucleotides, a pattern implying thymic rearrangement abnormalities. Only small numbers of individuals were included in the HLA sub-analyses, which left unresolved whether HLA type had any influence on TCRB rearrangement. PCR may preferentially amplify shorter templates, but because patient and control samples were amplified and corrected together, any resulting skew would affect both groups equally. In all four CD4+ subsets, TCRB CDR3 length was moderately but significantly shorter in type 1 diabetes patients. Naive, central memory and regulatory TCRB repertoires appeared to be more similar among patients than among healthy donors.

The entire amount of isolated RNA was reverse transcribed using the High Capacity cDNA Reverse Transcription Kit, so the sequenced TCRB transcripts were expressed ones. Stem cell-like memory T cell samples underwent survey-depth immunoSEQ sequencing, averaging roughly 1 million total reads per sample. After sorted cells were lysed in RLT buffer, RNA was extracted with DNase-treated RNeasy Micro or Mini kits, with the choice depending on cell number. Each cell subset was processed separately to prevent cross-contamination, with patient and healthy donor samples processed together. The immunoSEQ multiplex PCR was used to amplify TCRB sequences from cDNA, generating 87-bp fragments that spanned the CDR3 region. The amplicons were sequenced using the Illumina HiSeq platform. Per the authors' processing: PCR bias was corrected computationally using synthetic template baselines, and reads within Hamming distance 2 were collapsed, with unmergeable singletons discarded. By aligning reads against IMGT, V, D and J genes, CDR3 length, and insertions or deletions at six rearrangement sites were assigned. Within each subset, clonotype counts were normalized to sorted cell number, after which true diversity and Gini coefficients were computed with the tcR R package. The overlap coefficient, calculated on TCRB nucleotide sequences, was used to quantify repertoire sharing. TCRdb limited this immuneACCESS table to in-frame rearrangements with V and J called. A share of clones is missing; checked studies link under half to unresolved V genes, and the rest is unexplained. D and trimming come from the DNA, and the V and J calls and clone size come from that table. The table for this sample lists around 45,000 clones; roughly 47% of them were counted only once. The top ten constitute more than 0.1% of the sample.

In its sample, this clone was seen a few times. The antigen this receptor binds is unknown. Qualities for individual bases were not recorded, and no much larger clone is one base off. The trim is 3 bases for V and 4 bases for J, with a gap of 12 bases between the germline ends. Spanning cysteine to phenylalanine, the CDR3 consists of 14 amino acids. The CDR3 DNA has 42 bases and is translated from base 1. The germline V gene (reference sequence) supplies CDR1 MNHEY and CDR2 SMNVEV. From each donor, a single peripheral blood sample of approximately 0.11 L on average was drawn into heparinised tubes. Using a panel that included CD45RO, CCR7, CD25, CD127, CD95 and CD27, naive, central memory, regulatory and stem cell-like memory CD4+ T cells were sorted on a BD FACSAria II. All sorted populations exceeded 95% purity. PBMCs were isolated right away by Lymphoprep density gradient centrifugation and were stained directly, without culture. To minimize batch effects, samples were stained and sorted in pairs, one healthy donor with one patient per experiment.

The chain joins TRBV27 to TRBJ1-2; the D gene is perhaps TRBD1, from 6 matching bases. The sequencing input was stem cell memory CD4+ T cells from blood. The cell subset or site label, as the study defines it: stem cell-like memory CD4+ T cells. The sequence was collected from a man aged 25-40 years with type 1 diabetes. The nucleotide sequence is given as TGTGCCAGCAGTTTGGGTGGGGGGGCCTATGGCTACACCTTC. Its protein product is CASSLGGGAYGYTF.